This TCR beta chain originates from a study of cytotoxic CD8 clonotypes in ibrutinib-treated CLL. Study information: Among responders, roughly 25 were partial and 2 complete; after median approximately 68 months, around 14 stayed remitted and 12 progressed. There were, on average, about 250,000 productive templates and 94,082 productive rearrangements per sample.

Turning to this clone: Its specificity is unknown.

General observations from the study: Clonality was higher at ibrutinib response and returned toward baseline at progression. Once treatment began, public clonotypes, which were uncommon, contracted or stayed stable.

Method: immunoSEQ multiplex PCR; TCRdb's copy keeps in-frame clones and lacks some. The table has approximately 190,000 clones, 70% seen once; the top ten hold roughly 5.9%. The V gene lost 0 bases and the J gene lost 6 bases, with 7 bases spanning the gap. CDR1 SGDLS and CDR2 YYNGEE come from the germline V gene. This CDR3 is built from 13 residues. The sample here was PBMCs, taken after 12 months of ibrutinib treatment. The clonotype comes from a human donor with chronic lymphocytic leukemia. The rearrangement links TRBV9 to TRBJ2-1; no definite D call. This chain's CDR3 is CASSVEPTNEQFF. In nucleotides, the CDR3 is TGTGCCAGCAGCGTAGAACCAACCAATGAGCAGTTCTTC.